One sample yielded the 26 T cell receptor beta chains listed below, sequenced in a study of beta chain features in type 1 diabetes. Every bit of the isolated RNA underwent reverse transcription, so sequencing read expressed TCRB transcripts. Clones were read by immunoSEQ multiplex PCR, and TCRdb kept only the in-frame ones, dropping some. Here the sample spans 130,000 or so clones, 9.7% being singletons. The sequencing input was central memory CD4+ T cells from blood. Receptors were obtained from a woman aged 40 to 49 in good health.

This clone was recorded a few times. The chain combines TRBV28 with TRBJ1-5; possible D gene TRBD1, 6 bases. The CDR3 length is 15 residues. The germline V and J ends were trimmed by 8 bases and 0 bases, with 14 bases remaining between them. Germline V CDR1 and CDR2: MDHEN, SYDVKM. In DNA, the CDR3 is TGTGCCAGCGTCGGCGGGGGCTATAGCAATCAGCCCCAGCATTTT. Protein product: CASVGGGYSNQPQHF. The full variable domain, with the rest looked up from reference TRBV28 and TRBJ1-5, is DVKVTQSSRYLVKRTGEKVFLECVQDMDHENMFWYRQDPGLGLRLIYFSYDVKMKEKGDIPEGYSVSREKKERFSLILESASTNQTSMYLCASVGGGYSNQPQHFGDGTRLSIL.

This rearrangement joins TRBV2 to TRBJ1-2; no clear D. Germline-derived CDR1 and CDR2 are SNHLY and FYNNEI. Trimming took off 9 bases at V and 4 bases at J, with 9 bases between the two ends. The CDR3 contains 11 residues. CDR3 in DNA: TGTGCCAGTAGCTCGGGCTATGGCTACACCTTC. Translating gives CASSSGYGYTF.

This clone was counted between two and nine times. CDR3 sequence: CASSLVSGGAADTQYF. The CDR3 DNA sequence: TGTGCCAGCAGCTTAGTTAGCGGGGGGGCAGCTGATACGCAGTATTTT. V is TRBV7-2 and J is TRBJ2-3; 11 bases agree with TRBD2. Germline V gene data show CDR1 as SGHTA and CDR2 as FQGNSA. The CDR3 is made up of 16 amino acids. Trimming removed 1 base from V and 6 bases from J; junction bases left unmatched: 6.

This clone was seen a handful of times. The chain has TRBV27 and TRBJ1-2; TRBD1 aligns across 9 bases. J lost 5 bases, V lost 5 bases, and 6 bases had no gene match. CDR3 size: 14 residues. CDR1 is MNHEY, CDR2 SMNVEV, per germline (reference sequence). The CDR3 loop reads CASSTGTGRYGYTF. The CDR3 DNA sequence: TGTGCCAGCAGTACCGGGACAGGGAGATATGGCTACACCTTC.

In its sample, this clone was seen many times. The rearrangement links TRBV14 to TRBJ2-3, with D perhaps matching TRBD2 (6 bases). Germline-derived CDR1 and CDR2 are SGHDN and FVKESK. There are 16 residues in the CDR3. Trimming took off 3 bases at V and 2 bases at J, with 15 bases between the two ends. CDR3 nucleotides: TGTGCCAGCAGCCAGTCCACGGGACTGAACACAGATACGCAGTATTTT. As protein: CASSQSTGLNTDTQYF.

The V call is TRBV2, the J call TRBJ2-4, with D possibly matching TRBD2 (5 bases). CDR1 is SNHLY, CDR2 FYNNEI, per germline. This CDR3 comprises 13 residues. Trimming left V 7 bases short and J 3 bases short, with 10 bases between. The CDR3: CASNERVKNIQYF. The CDR3 region has the DNA TGTGCCAGCAACGAGAGGGTCAAAAACATTCAGTACTTC.

The chain combines TRBV5-4 with TRBJ1-4; 10 bases are shared with TRBD1. Germline lookup yields CDR1 SGHNT and CDR2 YYREEE (reference sequence). After removal of 1 base from V and 5 bases from J, the junction contained 5 bases not matched to a gene. The CDR3 is 16 amino acids. The DNA of the CDR3 is TGTGCCAGCAGCTTGAACCCGGGACAGGGGAATGAAAAACTGTTTTTT. It translates to CASSLNPGQGNEKLFF.

This clone was detected a few times. This rearrangement joins TRBV5-1 to TRBJ2-2, with D possibly being TRBD1 (6 bases). Trimming pared 3 bases from V and 5 bases from J, leaving 11 bases between. In germline, CDR1 is SGHRS, CDR2 YFSETQ. The CDR3 runs 14 residues. The CDR3 is CASSSATGTGELFF. CDR3 bases: TGCGCCAGCAGCTCGGCCACAGGGACCGGGGAGCTGTTTTTT. Drawing the rest from reference TRBV5-1 and TRBJ2-2, the complete variable domain is KAGVTQTPRYLIKTRGQQVTLSCSPISGHRSVSWYQQTPGQGLQFLFEYFSETQRNKGNFPGRFSGRQFSNSRSEMNVSTLELGDSALYLCASSSATGTGELFFGEGSRLTVL.

This clone was seen many times. V usage is TRBV5-1 and J usage is TRBJ1-1; possibly TRBD1 for D (5 bases). Per the germline V gene, CDR1 is SGHRS and CDR2 is YFSETQ. The ends were cut back, 0 bases at V and 4 bases at J, with 7 bases in the middle. The CDR3 loop spans 13 amino acids. The CDR3 DNA is TGCGCCAGCAGCTTGGGACAGACCACTGAAGCTTTCTTT. Amino acid sequence: CASSLGQTTEAFF.

The V and J genes are TRBV14 and TRBJ1-2; TRBD1 matches at 11 bases. In germline, CDR1 is SGHDN, CDR2 FVKESK. The CDR3 length is 19 residues. Trimming removed 0 bases from V and 4 bases from J; junction bases left unmatched: 13. CDR3 sequence (DNA): TGTGCCAGCAGCCAAGACCCGGGACAGGGGGTGAATATCTTCTATGGCTACACCTTC. Protein sequence: CASSQDPGQGVNIFYGYTF.

This clone has a handful of counts. The chain employs TRBV27 and TRBJ1-5; 7 positions agree with TRBD1. There are 14 residues in the CDR3. After removal of 5 bases from V and 7 bases from J, the junction contained 8 bases not matched to a gene. CDR1 and CDR2 (germline): MNHEY, SMNVEV (reference sequence). The chain's CDR3 is CASSIQGWEQPQHF. The CDR3 DNA is TGTGCCAGCAGTATACAGGGGTGGGAACAGCCCCAGCATTTT.

This clone turned up a few times. The chain is built from TRBV5-6 and TRBJ2-7, with 8 nucleotides matching TRBD1. Germline V gene sequence: CDR1 SGHDT, CDR2 YYEEEE. The trim removed 0 bases at V and 2 bases at J, leaving 7 bases unmatched. The CDR3 contains 16 residues. As DNA, the CDR3 is TGTGCCAGCAGCTTGGGCAGGGGGCTGTCGACCTACGAGCAGTACTTC. It translates to CASSLGRGLSTYEQYF.

This rearrangement joins TRBV5-8 to TRBJ2-5; TRBD2 matches at 8 bases. The germline V gene encodes CDR1 SGHTS and CDR2 YDEGEE. V shed 4 bases, J shed 4 bases, and the junction held 6 bases outside the gene matches. This CDR3 has 14 amino acids. The CDR3 region has the DNA TGTGCCAGCAGCCGGGGGGGATACCGAGAGACCCAGTACTTC. Protein product: CASSRGGYRETQYF. Drawing the rest from reference TRBV5-8 and TRBJ2-5, the complete variable domain is EAGVTQSPTHLIKTRGQQATLRCSPISGHTSVYWYQQALGLGLQFLLWYDEGEERNRGNFPPRFSGRQFPNYSSELNVNALELEDSALYLCASSRGGYRETQYFGPGTRLLVL.

This clone was recorded a few times. The chain uses TRBV5-1 and TRBJ2-5; 11 bases fit TRBD1. The CDR3 has 15 residues. The J segment lost 4 bases and the V segment lost 3 bases, leaving 5 bases of the junction unmatched. Germline-derived CDR1 and CDR2 are SGHRS and YFSETQ. The CDR3 coding sequence is TGCGCCAGCAGCTCCCGGACAGGGGGCTCAGAGACCCAGTACTTC. Protein: CASSSRTGGSETQYF.

The sample holds a few counts of this clone. The V call is TRBV2, the J call TRBJ2-7; 7 bases fit TRBD2. CDR3 length: 14 residues. V gave up 0 bases and J gave up 4 bases; unmatched junction bases: 3. CDR1 and CDR2 (germline): SNHLY, FYNNEI. The CDR3 here is CASSEAGGEYEQYF. CDR3 bases: TGTGCCAGCAGTGAAGCGGGGGGGGAGTACGAGCAGTACTTC.

A few counts support this clone. The gene calls are TRBV6-4 and TRBJ1-6; 8 bases map to TRBD1. V lost 3 bases to trimming and J lost 10 bases; unmatched junction nucleotides: 8. CDR1 MRHNA and CDR2 SNTAGT come from the germline V gene. The CDR3 consists of 15 residues. This CDR3 is CASSEGGQVGSPLHF. The CDR3, as DNA: TGTGCCAGCAGTGAAGGGGGACAGGTGGGCTCACCCCTCCACTTT.

This clone has a handful of counts. The DNA for the CDR3 is TGTGCCAGCAGCGTAGCACACAGAGTGCCAGATACGCAGTATTTT. This codes for CASSVAHRVPDTQYF. V gene TRBV9 combines with J gene TRBJ2-3; D remains unclear. Trimming removed 0 bases from V and 4 bases from J, with 12 bases in between. The CDR3 has 15 amino acids. The germline gives CDR1 SGDLS, CDR2 YYNGEE.

The V call is TRBV5-1, the J call TRBJ1-4; perhaps TRBD1 as D (5 bases). The CDR3 is made up of 14 amino acids. V was cut by 4 bases and J by 4 bases, with 11 bases left in between. Germline-derived CDR1 and CDR2 are SGHRS and YFSETQ. The chain's CDR3 is CASSAAGLNEKLFF. CDR3 coding DNA: TGCGCCAGCAGCGCCGCAGGGCTTAATGAAAAACTGTTTTTT.

The chain carries TRBV11-3 and TRBJ1-2; tentative D call: TRBD1 (5 bases). CDR3 length: 14 amino acids. Germline assignment: CDR1 SGHNT and CDR2 YENEEA. V was cut by 2 bases and J by 8 bases, with 15 bases left in between. The CDR3 loop is CASSLSGTLAGYTF. The CDR3, as DNA: TGTGCCAGCAGCTTATCTGGGACTCTGGCGGGCTACACCTTC.

This clone turned up a few times. The chain has TRBV5-1 and TRBJ1-1, with 9 bases that match TRBD1. CDR1 SGHRS and CDR2 YFSETQ come from the germline V gene. This CDR3 spans 19 amino acids. V shed 1 base, J shed 5 bases, and the junction held 18 bases outside the gene matches. This CDR3 is CASSLMSGFGYRGRTEAFF. CDR3 in DNA: TGCGCCAGCAGCTTGATGAGCGGATTCGGGTACAGGGGGCGGACTGAAGCTTTCTTT.

A remark on this clone: Other DNA sequences from this sample encode an identical CDR3 as well. The rearrangement links TRBV5-1 to TRBJ1-2; tentatively, D is TRBD1 (6 bases). The V and J ends lost 2 bases and 3 bases respectively, with 8 bases between them. Germline CDR1 SGHRS, CDR2 YFSETQ. The CDR3 spans 13 residues. CDR3 DNA: TGCGCCAGCAGCTTAGAGGGGGACTATGGCTACACCTTC. Amino acid sequence: CASSLEGDYGYTF.

This clone has a handful of counts. This chain uses TRBV7-8 with TRBJ2-5, with 11 bases lining up with TRBD2. This CDR3 has 17 amino acids. Looked up from germline, CDR1 is SGHVS and CDR2 is FQNEAQ. V shed 3 bases, J shed 2 bases, and the junction held 8 bases outside the gene matches. The CDR3 spells CASSLYTSGGRQETQYF. The CDR3 nucleotides are TGTGCCAGCAGCTTGTACACTAGCGGGGGAAGGCAAGAGACCCAGTACTTC.

This clone was counted a few times. This rearrangement joins TRBV27 to TRBJ1-1; unclear D gene. V was shortened by 6 bases and J by 3 bases, with 17 bases between the two germline ends. This CDR3 region has 15 residues. Germline V gene data show CDR1 as MNHEY and CDR2 as SMNVEV (reference sequence). The CDR3, as DNA: TGTGCCAGCAGACCAGCGATTTTGTGGGACACTGAAGCTTTCTTT. Its protein product is CASRPAILWDTEAFF.

This clone was seen a few times. This chain joins TRBV29-1 and TRBJ2-7; 9 bases fit TRBD2. The CDR3 is 15 amino acids. V was pared by 0 bases and J by 2 bases, with 5 bases of the junction left unmatched. Germline V gene sequence: CDR1 SQVTM, CDR2 ANQGSEA. This CDR3 reads CSVEDPQRGAYEQYF. In DNA, the CDR3 is TGCAGCGTTGAAGATCCCCAGCGGGGGGCCTACGAGCAGTACTTC.

There are a few counts of this clone. The chain has TRBV18 and TRBJ2-5; the D gene is possibly TRBD2 (6 bases). The DNA end lines up better with TRBJ2-7; the J call may be wrong. The germline V gene encodes CDR1 KGHSH and CDR2 LQKENI. This CDR3 has 13 amino acids. In DNA form, the CDR3 reads TGTGCCAGCTCGGGGGGAACAGCCGACGAGCAGTACTTC. It specifies CASSGGTADEQYF.

This clone was counted only a few times. The chain joins TRBV7-2 to TRBJ2-1, with 10 bases that match TRBD1. Germline-derived CDR1 and CDR2 are SGHTA and FQGNSA. V lost 1 base, J lost 5 bases, and 5 bases stayed unmatched. The CDR3 totals 16 residues. Here the CDR3 DNA reads TGTGCCAGCAGCTTAGGTCCCGGGACAGGGGACAATGAGCAGTTCTTC. This gives the protein CASSLGPGTGDNEQFF.